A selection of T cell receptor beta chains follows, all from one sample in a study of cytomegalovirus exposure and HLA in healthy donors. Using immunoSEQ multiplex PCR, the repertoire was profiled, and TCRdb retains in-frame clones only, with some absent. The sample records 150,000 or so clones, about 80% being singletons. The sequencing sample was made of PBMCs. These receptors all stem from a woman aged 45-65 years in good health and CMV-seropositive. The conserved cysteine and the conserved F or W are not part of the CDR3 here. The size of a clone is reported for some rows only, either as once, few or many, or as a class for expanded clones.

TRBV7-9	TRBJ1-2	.	ASSSQGALGYT
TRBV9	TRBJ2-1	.	ASSVGGARSYNEQF
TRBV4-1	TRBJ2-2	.	ASRAGRIGELF
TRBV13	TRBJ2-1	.	ASSFSGGPYNEQF
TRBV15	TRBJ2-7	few	ATSPRSGGYEQY
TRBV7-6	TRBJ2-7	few	ASSLGSGGYEQY
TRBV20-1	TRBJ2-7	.	SAGDIYEQY
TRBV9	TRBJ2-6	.	ASSTTIDRVGANVLT
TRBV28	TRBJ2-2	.	ASSLLQGTGELF
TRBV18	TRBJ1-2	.	ASSPNGRGEHGYT
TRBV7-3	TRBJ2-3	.	ASSRSGRGAKTDTQY
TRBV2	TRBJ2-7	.	ASSESSGRVYEQY
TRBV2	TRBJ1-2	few	ASSEDEVRYGYT
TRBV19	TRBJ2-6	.	ASNFQGARGANVLT
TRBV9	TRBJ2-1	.	ASSVGLAASGDHEQF
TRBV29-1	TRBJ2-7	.	SVTKTGTGDEQY
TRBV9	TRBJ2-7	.	ASSVDQGGGEQY
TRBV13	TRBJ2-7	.	ASSAGTASSYEQY
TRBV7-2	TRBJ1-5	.	ASSFRGGNQPQH
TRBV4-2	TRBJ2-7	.	ASSQPDRGRSYEQY
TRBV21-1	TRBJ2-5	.	ASSKEKEGARQETQY
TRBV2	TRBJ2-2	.	ASSRTSPGELF
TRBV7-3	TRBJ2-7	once	ASSLQGGTREQY
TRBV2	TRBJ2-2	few	ASSEVTGDYHGELF
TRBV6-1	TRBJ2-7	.	ASSLDIYEQY
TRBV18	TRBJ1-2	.	ASSPPEGARYGYT
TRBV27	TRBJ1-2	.	ASSFSPPTGNHGYT
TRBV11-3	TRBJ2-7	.	ASSLTTGDAYEQY
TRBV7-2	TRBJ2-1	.	ASSRGGTGTNEQF
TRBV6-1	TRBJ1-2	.	ASSEKGELYGYT
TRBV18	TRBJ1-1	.	ASSLNRDTEAF
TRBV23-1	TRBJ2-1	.	ASSYSGAYNEQF
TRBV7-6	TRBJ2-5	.	ASSLGGPRGWETQY
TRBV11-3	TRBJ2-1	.	ASSSTGEGEQF